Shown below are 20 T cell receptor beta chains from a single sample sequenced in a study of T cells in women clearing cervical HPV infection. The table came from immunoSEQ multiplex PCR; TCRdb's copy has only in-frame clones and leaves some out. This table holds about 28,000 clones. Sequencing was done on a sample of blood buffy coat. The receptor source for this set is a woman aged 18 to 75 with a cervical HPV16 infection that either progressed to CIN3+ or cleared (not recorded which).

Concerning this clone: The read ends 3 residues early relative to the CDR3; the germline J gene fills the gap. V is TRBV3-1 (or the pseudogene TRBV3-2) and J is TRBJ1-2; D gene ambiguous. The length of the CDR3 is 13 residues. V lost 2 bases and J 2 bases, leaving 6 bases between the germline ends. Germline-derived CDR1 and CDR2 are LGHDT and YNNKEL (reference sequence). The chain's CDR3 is CASSQLVNYGYTF. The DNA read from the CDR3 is TGTGCCAGCAGCCAATTAGTAAACTATGGC.

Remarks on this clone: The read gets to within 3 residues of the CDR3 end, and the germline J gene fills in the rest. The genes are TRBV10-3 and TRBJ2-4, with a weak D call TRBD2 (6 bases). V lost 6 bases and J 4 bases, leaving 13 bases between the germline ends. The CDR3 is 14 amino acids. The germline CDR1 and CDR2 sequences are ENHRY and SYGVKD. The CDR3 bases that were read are TGTGCCATCAGCCCCGGGGGAGATAAAAACATT. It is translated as CAISPGGDKNI. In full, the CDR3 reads CAISPGGDKNIQYF.

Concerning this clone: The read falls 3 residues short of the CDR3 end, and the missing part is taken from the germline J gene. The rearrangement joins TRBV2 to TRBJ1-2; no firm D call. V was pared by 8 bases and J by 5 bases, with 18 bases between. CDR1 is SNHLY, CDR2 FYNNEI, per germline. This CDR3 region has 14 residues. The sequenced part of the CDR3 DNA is TGTGCCAGCGGGTCGACGGGGAATATTTATGGC. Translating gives CASGSTGNIYG. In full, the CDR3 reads CASGSTGNIYGYTF.

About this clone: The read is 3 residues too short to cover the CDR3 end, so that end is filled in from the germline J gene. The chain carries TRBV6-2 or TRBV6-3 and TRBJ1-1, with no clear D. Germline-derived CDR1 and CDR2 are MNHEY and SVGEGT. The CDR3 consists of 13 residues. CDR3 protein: CASSLTSGAGAFF. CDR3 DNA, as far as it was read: TGTGCCAGCAGCCTTACCTCAGGAGCGGGA.

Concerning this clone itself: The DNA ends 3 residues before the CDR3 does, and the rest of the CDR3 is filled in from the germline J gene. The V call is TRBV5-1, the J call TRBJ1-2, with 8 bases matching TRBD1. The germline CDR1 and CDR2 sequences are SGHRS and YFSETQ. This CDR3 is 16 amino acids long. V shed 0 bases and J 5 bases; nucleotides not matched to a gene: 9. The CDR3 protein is CASSLATTGDQYGYTF. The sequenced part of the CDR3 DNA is TGCGCCAGCAGCTTGGCCACGACAGGGGATCAGTATGGC.

CDR3 DNA (partial): TGCAGTGCTAGAAAAACCCGGGGCCTCAGGGGTGAAAAA. Its protein is CSARKTRGLRGEK. From start to end, the CDR3 is CSARKTRGLRGEKLFF. The chain links TRBV20-1 to TRBJ1-4; maybe TRBD1 (6 bases). Sequencing ends 3 residues short of the CDR3 end; the germline J gene provides the rest. V lost 2 bases and J 7 bases, leaving 20 bases between the germline ends. In germline, CDR1 is DFQATT, CDR2 SNEGSKA (reference sequence). This CDR3 is built from 16 residues.

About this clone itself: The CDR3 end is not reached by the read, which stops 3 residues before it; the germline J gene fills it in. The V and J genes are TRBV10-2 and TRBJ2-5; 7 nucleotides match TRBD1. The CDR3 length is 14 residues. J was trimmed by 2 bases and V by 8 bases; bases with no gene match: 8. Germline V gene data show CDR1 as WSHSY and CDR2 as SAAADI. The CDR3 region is CASSLPGQQETQYF. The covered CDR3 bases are TGCGCCAGCTCTTTACCGGGACAGCAAGAGACC.

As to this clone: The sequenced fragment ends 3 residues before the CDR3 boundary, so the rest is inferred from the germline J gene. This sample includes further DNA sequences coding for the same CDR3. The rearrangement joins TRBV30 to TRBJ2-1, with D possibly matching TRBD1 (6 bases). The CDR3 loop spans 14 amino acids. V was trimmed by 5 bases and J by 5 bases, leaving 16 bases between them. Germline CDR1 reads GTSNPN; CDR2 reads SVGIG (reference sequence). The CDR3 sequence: CAWGGGQGNNEQFF. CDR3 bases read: TGTGCCTGGGGTGGGGGACAAGGTAACAATGAG.

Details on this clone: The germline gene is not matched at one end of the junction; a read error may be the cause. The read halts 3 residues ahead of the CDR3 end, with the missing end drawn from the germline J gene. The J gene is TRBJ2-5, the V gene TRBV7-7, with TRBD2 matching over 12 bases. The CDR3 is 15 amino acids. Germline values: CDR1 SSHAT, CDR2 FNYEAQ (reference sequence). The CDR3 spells CASSSGLAGWETQYF. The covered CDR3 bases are TGTGCTAGCAGCTCGGGACTAGCGGGTTGGGAGACC.

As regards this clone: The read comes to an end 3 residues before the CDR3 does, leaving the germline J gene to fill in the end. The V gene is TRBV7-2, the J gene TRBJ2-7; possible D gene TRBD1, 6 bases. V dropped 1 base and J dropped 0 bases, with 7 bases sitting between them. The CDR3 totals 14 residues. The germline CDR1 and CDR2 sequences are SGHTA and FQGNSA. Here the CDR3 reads CASSLVDSSYEQYF. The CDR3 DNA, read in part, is TGTGCCAGCAGCTTAGTGGACAGCTCCTACGAG. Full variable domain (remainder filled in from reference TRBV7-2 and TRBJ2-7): GAGVSQSPSNKVTEKGKDVELRCDPISGHTALYWYRQSLGQGLEFLIYFQGNSAPDKSGLPSDRFSAERTGGSVSTLTIQRTQQEDSAVYLCASSLVDSSYEQYFGPGTRLTVT.

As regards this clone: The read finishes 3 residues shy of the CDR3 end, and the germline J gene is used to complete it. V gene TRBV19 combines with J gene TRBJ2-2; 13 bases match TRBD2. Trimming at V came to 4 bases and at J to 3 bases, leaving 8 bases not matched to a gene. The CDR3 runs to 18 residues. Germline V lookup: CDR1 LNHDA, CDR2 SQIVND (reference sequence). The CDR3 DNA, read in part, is TGTGCCAGTAGTACTTGGACTAGCGGGAGAATGGACACCGGGGAG. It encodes CASSTWTSGRMDTGE. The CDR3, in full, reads CASSTWTSGRMDTGELFF. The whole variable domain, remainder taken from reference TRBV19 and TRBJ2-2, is DGGITQSPKYLFRKEGQNVTLSCEQNLNHDAMYWYRQDPGQGLRLIYYSQIVNDFQKGDIAEGYSVSREKKESFPLTVTSAQKNPTAFYLCASSTWTSGRMDTGELFFGEGSRLTVL.

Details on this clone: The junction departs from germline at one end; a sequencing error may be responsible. The CDR3: CASRDSTGSTIYF. The sequenced part of the CDR3 DNA is TGTGCCAGCAGGGACAGTACTGGAAGCACC. This chain connects TRBV2 to TRBJ1-3, with TRBD1 as a possible D gene (6 bases). The read ends 3 residues early relative to the CDR3; the germline J gene fills the gap. This CDR3 spans 13 amino acids. Germline assignment: CDR1 SNHLY and CDR2 FYNNEI.

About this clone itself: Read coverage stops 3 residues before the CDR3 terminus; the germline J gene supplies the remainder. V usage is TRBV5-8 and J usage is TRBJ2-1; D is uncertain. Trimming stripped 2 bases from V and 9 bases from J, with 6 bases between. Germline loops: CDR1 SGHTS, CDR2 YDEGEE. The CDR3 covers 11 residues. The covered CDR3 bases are TGTGCCAGCAGCTTTAATCCTGAG. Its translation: CASSFNPE. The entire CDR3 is CASSFNPEQFF.

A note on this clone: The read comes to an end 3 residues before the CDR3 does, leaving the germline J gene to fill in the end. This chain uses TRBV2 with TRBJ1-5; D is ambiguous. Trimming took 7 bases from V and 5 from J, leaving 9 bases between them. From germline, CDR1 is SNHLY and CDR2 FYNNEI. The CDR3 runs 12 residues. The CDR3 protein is CASNPLDQPQHF. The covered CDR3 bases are TGTGCCAGCAATCCCTTAGATCAGCCC. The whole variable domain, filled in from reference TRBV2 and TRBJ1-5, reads EPEVTQTPSHQVTQMGQEVILRCVPISNHLYFYWYRQILGQKVEFLVSFYNNEISEKSEIFDDQFSVERPDGSNFTLKIRSTKLEDSAMYFCASNPLDQPQHFGDGTRLSIL.

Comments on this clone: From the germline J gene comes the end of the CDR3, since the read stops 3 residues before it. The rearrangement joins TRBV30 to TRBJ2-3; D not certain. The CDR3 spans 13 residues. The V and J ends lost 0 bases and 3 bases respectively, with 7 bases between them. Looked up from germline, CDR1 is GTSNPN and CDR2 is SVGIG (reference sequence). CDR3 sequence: CAWSVILTDTQYF. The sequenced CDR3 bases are TGTGCCTGGAGTGTTATACTTACAGATACG.

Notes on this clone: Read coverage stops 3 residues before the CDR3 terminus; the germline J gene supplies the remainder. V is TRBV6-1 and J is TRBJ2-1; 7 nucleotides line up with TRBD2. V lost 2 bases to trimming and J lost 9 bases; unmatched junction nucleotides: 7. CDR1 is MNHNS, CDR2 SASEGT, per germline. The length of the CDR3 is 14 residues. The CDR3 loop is CASSETGGRGEQFF. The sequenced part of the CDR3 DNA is TGTGCCAGCAGTGAAACGGGGGGTAGGGGTGAG.

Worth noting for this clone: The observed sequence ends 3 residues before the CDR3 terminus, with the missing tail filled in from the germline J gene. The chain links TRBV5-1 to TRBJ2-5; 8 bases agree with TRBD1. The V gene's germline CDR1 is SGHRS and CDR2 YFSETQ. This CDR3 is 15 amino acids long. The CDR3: CASSFQGAPADTQYF. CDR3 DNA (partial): TGCGCCAGCAGCTTCCAGGGGGCGCCGGCGGATACC.

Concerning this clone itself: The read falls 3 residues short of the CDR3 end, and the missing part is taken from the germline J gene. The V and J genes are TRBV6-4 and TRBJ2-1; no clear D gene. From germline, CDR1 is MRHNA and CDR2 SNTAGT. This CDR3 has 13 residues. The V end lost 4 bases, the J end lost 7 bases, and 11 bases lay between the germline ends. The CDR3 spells CASSAGRLNEQFF. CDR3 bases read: TGTGCCAGCAGTGCGGGTAGACTTAATGAG.

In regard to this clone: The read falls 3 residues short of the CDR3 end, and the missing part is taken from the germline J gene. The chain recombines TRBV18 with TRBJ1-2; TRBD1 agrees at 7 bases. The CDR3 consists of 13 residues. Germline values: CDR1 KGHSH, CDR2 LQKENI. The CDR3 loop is CASSSGQSYDYTF. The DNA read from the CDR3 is TGTGCCAGCTCATCGGGACAGAGCTACGAC.

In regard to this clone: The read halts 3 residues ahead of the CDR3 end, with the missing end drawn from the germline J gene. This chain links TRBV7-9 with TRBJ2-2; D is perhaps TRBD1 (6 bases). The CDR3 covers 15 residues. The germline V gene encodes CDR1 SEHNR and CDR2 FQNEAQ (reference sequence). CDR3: CASSLASGQSRKLFF. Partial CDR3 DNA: TGTGCCAGCAGCTTAGCGAGCGGACAGAGTCGAAAG.